A single sample gave rise to the 17 T cell receptor beta chains below, sequenced in a study of T cells in Graves' hyperthyroidism and ophthalmopathy (dated by TCRdb to between 2019 and 2020). The library was obtained by multiplex PCR. Sequencing was performed on an Illumina HiSeq 2000. TCR beta CDR3 regions were amplified from RNA transcripts. The TCR CDR3 was subjected to a first round of RT-PCR using the HTBI primer set and the Qiagen OneStep RT-PCR kit. TCRdb applied fastp at Q25 and MiXCR to the public reads, then kept only in-frame beta chains. Records with the same CDR3 protein are collapsed into one entry carrying the most frequent genes and DNA. The sample data list around 600,000 distinct CDR3 sequences, and 11% to 15% of these were observed just once. The ten top clones hold roughly 7% of the sample. Sequencing input: blood. These receptors were obtained from a woman aged 18-30 years with Graves' ophthalmopathy.

This clonotype was seen many times. The chain couples TRBV12-3 or TRBV12-4 to TRBJ1-1, with TRBD1 identical over 7 bases. The V gene end was trimmed by 6 bases and the J gene end by 3 bases; junction bases not matched to a gene: 7. This CDR3 comprises 14 residues. CDR3 residues: CASSHGTVDTEAFF. The CDR3 DNA reads as TGTGCCAGCAGCCACGGGACAGTAGACACTGAAGCTTTCTTT.

This clonotype showed up many times. The chain couples TRBV11-3 to TRBJ2-2; 15 bases are shared with TRBD2. Germline CDR1 reads SGHNT; CDR2 reads YENEEA. CDR3 size: 16 residues. The V segment lost 4 bases and the J segment 7 bases; nucleotides outside the gene matches: 4. CDR3 sequence reads: CASSSGLAGGDGELFF. The DNA for the CDR3 is TGTGCCAGCAGCTCGGGACTAGCGGGAGGTGACGGGGAGCTGTTTTTT.

This CDR3 is CASNQLAGVPGELFF. Here the CDR3 DNA reads TGTGCCAGCAACCAACTAGCGGGCGTTCCCGGGGAGCTGTTTTTT. The chain employs TRBV6-1 and TRBJ2-2; 9 bases line up with TRBD2. V lost 7 bases, J lost 6 bases, and 9 bases stayed unmatched. CDR3 size: 15 residues. Germline loops: CDR1 MNHNS, CDR2 SASEGT.

This clonotype was detected ten times or more. V and J are TRBV29-1 and TRBJ1-1; 7 bases align to TRBD1. The CDR3 has 14 residues. The germline CDR1 and CDR2 sequences are SQVTM and ANQGSEA. J was trimmed by 1 base and V by 5 bases; bases with no gene match: 7. The CDR3 bases are TGCAGCGTTTCGGGGACAGACCAGAACACTGAAGCTTTCTTT. Residues: CSVSGTDQNTEAFF.

This clonotype was picked up a small number of times. The chain couples TRBV9 to TRBJ2-7, with 11 bases identical to TRBD2. The CDR3 contains 16 residues. Trimming removed 0 bases from V and 6 bases from J; junction bases left unmatched: 8. From germline, CDR1 is SGDLS and CDR2 YYNGEE. CDR3 residues: CASSVGSSGRAGEQYF. In nucleotides, the CDR3 is TGTGCCAGCAGCGTAGGGAGTAGCGGGAGGGCCGGCGAGCAGTACTTC. Filled out from reference TRBV9 and TRBJ2-7, the complete variable domain reads DSGVTQTPKHLITATGQRVTLRCSPRSGDLSVYWYQQSLDQGLQFLIQYYNGEERAKGNILERFSAQQFPDLHSELNLSSLELGDSALYFCASSVGSSGRAGEQYFGPGTRLTVT.

This clonotype came up a few times. The gene calls are TRBV5-5 and TRBJ2-1; D is undetermined. Germline CDR1 and CDR2: SGHKS and YYEKEE (reference sequence). This CDR3 has 13 amino acids. Trimming shortened V by 4 bases and J by 8 bases, and 13 bases separated the two germline ends. The CDR3 DNA reads as TGTGCCAGCAGCCTCCAATCTGTGGATGAGCAGTTCTTC. Amino acids: CASSLQSVDEQFF.

Ten or more counts support this clonotype. J is TRBJ1-3 and V is TRBV6-1; 9 bases align to TRBD1. Germline loops: CDR1 MNHNS, CDR2 SASEGT. This CDR3 comprises 14 residues. V shed 6 bases and J 2 bases; nucleotides not matched to a gene: 2. The CDR3 DNA follows: TGTGCCAGCAGGAACAGGGGGCCTGGAAACACCATATATTTT. Translating gives CASRNRGPGNTIYF.

Many counts were recorded for this clonotype. The gene calls are TRBV5-5 and TRBJ2-3; 9 bases are a match to TRBD2. CDR3 length: 17 residues. The trim removed 3 bases at V and 3 bases at J, leaving 11 bases unmatched. Germline values: CDR1 SGHKS, CDR2 YYEKEE (reference sequence). The CDR3, as DNA: TGTGCCAGCAGCTGGTCCTCGGCGGGAGGGGCAACAGATACGCAGTATTTT. Amino acid sequence: CASSWSSAGGATDTQYF. Using reference TRBV5-5 and TRBJ2-3 for the parts outside the CDR3, the full variable domain is DAGVTQSPTHLIKTRGQQVTLRCSPISGHKSVSWYQQVLGQGPQFIFQYYEKEERGRGNFPDRFSARQFPNYSSELNVNALLLGDSALYLCASSWSSAGGATDTQYFGPGTRLTVL.

This clonotype was picked up many times. The V gene is TRBV20-1, the J gene TRBJ2-5, with D unclear. Deletions cut 1 base from V and 1 base from J, with 10 bases between. Germline values: CDR1 DFQATT, CDR2 SNEGSKA (reference sequence). The CDR3 sequence is 14 residues long. CDR3 amino acids: CSARVPAGQETQYF. CDR3 sequence (DNA): TGCAGTGCTAGAGTACCGGCAGGCCAAGAGACCCAGTACTTC.

This clonotype came up a few times. The chain has TRBV6-2 or TRBV6-3 and TRBJ1-3; D gene ambiguous. Germline V lookup: CDR1 MNHEY, CDR2 SVGEGT. Trimming shortened V by 4 bases and J by 2 bases, and 9 bases separated the two germline ends. The CDR3 has 14 amino acids. The CDR3 is CASSWKGAGNTIYF. The CDR3 DNA reads as TGTGCCAGCAGTTGGAAGGGAGCTGGAAACACCATATATTTT.

This clonotype was seen ten or more times. The gene calls are TRBV11-2 and TRBJ2-3; D is ambiguous. The V end lost 3 bases, the J end lost 2 bases, and 6 bases lay between the germline ends. Germline V lookup: CDR1 SGHAT, CDR2 FQNNGV. The CDR3 contains 13 residues. CDR3 protein: CASSLLNTDTQYF. In nucleotides, the CDR3 is TGTGCCAGCAGCTTGCTGAACACAGATACGCAGTATTTT.

This clonotype was picked up many times. Mismatch with germline at one junction end may stem from a read error. The V and J genes are TRBV12-3 or TRBV12-4 and TRBJ2-7, with a possible D match to TRBD2 (6 bases). The CDR3 consists of 15 residues. This CDR3 is CASTLNPTRDYEQYF. The CDR3, as DNA: TGTGCCAGCACTTTAAACCCCACGCGGGATTACGAGCAGTACTTC.

This clonotype was detected many times. The gene calls are TRBV6-1 and TRBJ1-1; D not certain. CDR1 is MNHNS and CDR2 is SASEGT in the germline V gene. With 7 bases removed from V and 4 bases from J, the gap between germline ends came to 13 bases. This CDR3 is built from 13 residues. The CDR3 DNA sequence: TGTGCCAGCATAGAACTAGCGGGCACTGAAGCTTTCTTT. Residues: CASIELAGTEAFF.

The chain has TRBV5-1 and TRBJ2-5; 12 bases match TRBD1. This CDR3 region has 16 residues. The J segment lost 5 bases and the V segment lost 2 bases, leaving 7 bases of the junction unmatched. Germline V CDR1 and CDR2: SGHRS, YFSETQ. Here the CDR3 reads CASSLDGTGGAETQYF. The CDR3 DNA reads TGCGCCAGCAGCTTAGACGGGACAGGGGGCGCGGAGACCCAGTACTTC.

This clonotype appeared many times. The chain combines TRBV12-3 or TRBV12-4 with TRBJ1-5; no clear D gene. The CDR3 totals 15 residues. Trimming shortened V by 4 bases and J by 2 bases, and 12 bases separated the two germline ends. Written as DNA, the CDR3 is TGTGCCAGCAGTTACTCCCCGGGAGGCAATCAGCCCCAGCATTTT. Translation gives CASSYSPGGNQPQHF.

In this sample, this clonotype turned up many times. The chain has TRBV6-1 and TRBJ2-1, with unresolved D. Germline V gives CDR1 MNHNS, CDR2 SASEGT. The CDR3 totals 14 residues. V was cut by 7 bases and J by 1 base, with 11 bases left in between. CDR3 coding DNA: TGTGCCAGCACCCCCCGTGGTTCCTACAATGAGCAGTTCTTC. This sequence encodes CASTPRGSYNEQFF.

This clonotype was seen at least ten times. V and J are TRBV10-3 and TRBJ2-7; TRBD1 matches 10 bases. Germline CDR1 and CDR2: ENHRY and SYGVKD. This CDR3 has 15 amino acids. V gave up 2 bases and J gave up 3 bases; unmatched junction bases: 4. CDR3 sequence: CAISEGQGVNYEQYF. The CDR3 DNA follows: TGTGCCATCAGTGAGGGACAGGGGGTGAACTACGAGCAGTACTTC.